Below, 25 T cell receptor beta chains from the same sample are listed, as sequenced in a study of identical twins. TCRdb re-called the 5' RACE reads through MiXCR, storing one row per CDR3 protein. In the table there are about 890,000 distinct CDR3 sequences, 10% to 15% of which are singletons. The sample also formed part of further work on yellow fever vaccine responses in identical twins.

The sample was PBMCs. The receptor set was obtained from a woman aged 18-29 years in good health.

This clonotype was picked up a small number of times. The V gene is TRBV27, the J gene TRBJ2-1; 8 bases line up with TRBD2. The CDR3 consists of 16 residues. Trimming removed 3 bases from V and 8 bases from J; junction bases left unmatched: 12. Germline V gene sequence: CDR1 MNHEY, CDR2 SMNVEV (reference sequence). CDR3 coding DNA: TGTGCCAGCAGTTTGAGGCTGGCGGGGGGACTCTATGAGCAGTTCTTC. It codes for CASSLRLAGGLYEQFF.

The V gene is TRBV6-1, the J gene TRBJ2-7; D is tentatively TRBD1 or TRBD2 (5 bases each). The CDR3 is made up of 15 amino acids. Germline lookup yields CDR1 MNHNS and CDR2 SASEGT. V lost 5 bases to trimming and J lost 1 base, with 15 bases between them. The CDR3 loop reads CASSQLWDVSYEQYF. The CDR3 coding sequence is TGTGCCAGCAGTCAACTATGGGACGTTTCCTACGAGCAGTACTTC.

This chain connects TRBV11-2 to TRBJ2-3; 8 bases agree with TRBD2. The CDR3 has 17 amino acids. J gave up 5 bases and V 2 bases, and 12 bases lay outside the gene matches. Germline V gene sequence: CDR1 SGHAT, CDR2 FQNNGV. This CDR3 is CASSLPTSGPPGDTQYF. The CDR3 coding sequence is TGTGCCAGCAGCTTACCAACTAGCGGCCCTCCGGGAGATACGCAGTATTTT. Combining the CDR3 with reference TRBV11-2 and TRBJ2-3 gives the whole variable domain EAGVAQSPRYKIIEKRQSVAFWCNPISGHATLYWYQQILGQGPKLLIQFQNNGVVDDSQLPKDRFSAERLKGVDSTLKIQPAKLEDSAVYLCASSLPTSGPPGDTQYFGPGTRLTVL.

V gene TRBV7-9 combines with J gene TRBJ2-1, with 7 nucleotides matching TRBD2. Germline V lookup: CDR1 SEHNR, CDR2 FQNEAQ (reference sequence). The CDR3 extends over 15 amino acids. After removal of 5 bases from V and 5 bases from J, the junction contained 9 bases not matched to a gene. Here the CDR3 DNA reads TGTGCCAGCAGCCCTAGCGGAGCCCAACACAATGAGCAGTTCTTC. It specifies CASSPSGAQHNEQFF.

This rearrangement joins TRBV20-1 to TRBJ2-3, with 9 bases identical to TRBD2. Losses at the gene ends were 0 bases for V and 5 bases for J; bases not matched to a gene: 9. This CDR3 is built from 16 residues. From germline, CDR1 is DFQATT and CDR2 SNEGSKA (reference sequence). CDR3 in DNA: TGCAGTGCTAGAGATCCGGCGGGGGGGCTGTTAGATACGCAGTATTTT. Translated, it gives CSARDPAGGLLDTQYF.

This sequence joins TRBV7-9 and TRBJ2-7, with 8 bases matching TRBD2. With V trimmed by 5 bases and J by 6 bases, 9 bases remained unmatched. CDR3 length equals 14 residues. The germline CDR1 and CDR2 sequences are SEHNR and FQNEAQ (reference sequence). This CDR3 is CASSHSGGRVEQYF. DNA of the CDR3: TGTGCCAGCAGCCACTCGGGGGGGCGGGTCGAGCAGTACTTC.

The V gene is TRBV19, the J gene TRBJ2-5; D is unresolved. V was cut by 2 bases and J by 4 bases, with 8 bases left in between. Germline V lookup: CDR1 LNHDA, CDR2 SQIVND (reference sequence). The CDR3 loop spans 13 amino acids. The CDR3, as DNA: TGTGCCAGTAGTATAAGTATTCGAGAGACCCAGTACTTC. It is translated as CASSISIRETQYF. Supplemented by reference TRBV19 and TRBJ2-5, the full variable domain reads DGGITQSPKYLFRKEGQNVTLSCEQNLNHDAMYWYRQDPGQGLRLIYYSQIVNDFQKGDIAEGYSVSREKKESFPLTVTSAQKNPTAFYLCASSISIRETQYFGPGTRLLVL.

For the CDR3, the DNA is TGCGCCAGCAGCCTACAAAGGCCGGGGGGACTGAACACCGGGGAGCTGTTTTTT. This gives the protein CASSLQRPGGLNTGELFF. The rearrangement links TRBV4-1 to TRBJ2-2; 7 bases match TRBD2. The CDR3 totals 18 residues. V shed 4 bases and J 1 base; nucleotides not matched to a gene: 12. Germline V gives CDR1 MGHRA, CDR2 YSYEKL.

This chain joins TRBV7-2 and TRBJ2-1; D possibly corresponds to TRBD1 (5 bases). Trimming took 4 bases from V and 5 from J, leaving 18 bases between them. Germline lookup yields CDR1 SGHTA and CDR2 FQGNSA. This CDR3 is 16 amino acids long. CDR3 amino acids: CASSSRTLQGHNEQFF. The CDR3 DNA reads as TGTGCCAGCAGCTCACGGACCCTTCAGGGTCACAATGAGCAGTTCTTC. Combining the CDR3 with reference TRBV7-2 and TRBJ2-1 gives the whole variable domain GAGVSQSPSNKVTEKGKDVELRCDPISGHTALYWYRQSLGQGLEFLIYFQGNSAPDKSGLPSDRFSAERTGGSVSTLTIQRTQQEDSAVYLCASSSRTLQGHNEQFFGPGTRLTVL.

The V call is TRBV5-1, the J call TRBJ2-2, with D perhaps being TRBD1 or TRBD2 (6 bases each). This CDR3 has 15 amino acids. The germline CDR1 and CDR2 sequences are SGHRS and YFSETQ. V was trimmed by 5 bases and J by 6 bases, leaving 17 bases between them. The CDR3 sequence: CASSGAERGAGELFF. The CDR3 coding sequence is TGCGCCAGCAGTGGTGCGGAGAGGGGGGCCGGGGAGCTGTTTTTT.

V is TRBV18 and J is TRBJ1-2; TRBD1 aligns across 9 bases. The CDR3 is 16 residues long. The V segment lost 0 bases and the J segment 5 bases; nucleotides outside the gene matches: 7. Germline values: CDR1 KGHSH, CDR2 LQKENI. CDR3 DNA sequence: TGTGCCAGCTCACCACCGCGACAGGGGGGAACTTATGGCTACACCTTC. Translating gives CASSPPRQGGTYGYTF.

This clonotype was counted between two and nine times. The chain combines TRBV5-1 with TRBJ2-5; 9 bases are shared with TRBD2. Trimming removed 4 bases from V and 7 bases from J; junction bases left unmatched: 8. Germline loops: CDR1 SGHRS, CDR2 YFSETQ. The CDR3 runs to 14 residues. The CDR3 loop is CASSPPGLALTQYF. CDR3 coding DNA: TGCGCCAGCAGCCCTCCGGGACTAGCTCTGACCCAGTACTTC.

This clonotype was counted a few times. This sequence joins TRBV5-5 and TRBJ2-7, with D perhaps TRBD1 or TRBD2 (6 bases each). V lost 4 bases and J lost 4, with 15 bases in between. Germline V gives CDR1 SGHKS, CDR2 YYEKEE (reference sequence). This CDR3 has 14 residues. CDR3 amino acids: CASSRGGPGYEQYF. The CDR3 DNA follows: TGTGCCAGCAGCAGAGGGGGGCCCGGATACGAGCAGTACTTC.

This clonotype has a handful of counts. The conserved phenylalanine or tryptophan normally closing the CDR3 is absent here, so this likely arose from a read error. The chain is built from TRBV12-3 or TRBV12-4 and TRBJ2-3; TRBD1 aligns across 9 bases. This CDR3 is 14 amino acids long. Trimming cost V 6 bases and J 6 bases; bases outside gene matches: 7. CDR3 in DNA: TGTGCCAGCAGCCCGACAGGGGGGCGGGATACGCAGTATCTT. This gives the protein CASSPTGGRDTQYL.

This clonotype turned up a few times. The CDR3 loop reads CASSYSGGAGNEQFF. The CDR3 DNA follows: TGCGCCAGCAGCTACAGCGGGGGGGCCGGCAATGAGCAGTTCTTC. V and J are TRBV4-1 and TRBJ2-1; TRBD2 matches 10 bases. J was trimmed by 6 bases and V by 5 bases; bases with no gene match: 7. The CDR3 spans 15 residues. Germline V gene sequence: CDR1 MGHRA, CDR2 YSYEKL.

The V gene is TRBV20-1, the J gene TRBJ2-5; D is perhaps TRBD1 or TRBD2 (5 bases each). The germline V gene has CDR1 DFQATT and CDR2 SNEGSKA (reference sequence). The V end lost 5 bases, the J end lost 2 bases, and 15 bases lay between the germline ends. This CDR3 spans 14 amino acids. The CDR3 here is CSAGGLTVQETQYF. CDR3 nucleotide sequence: TGCAGTGCTGGGGGTTTGACAGTACAAGAGACCCAGTACTTC.

This clonotype appeared a few times. The V call is TRBV3-1, the J call TRBJ2-7; D gene unclear. The CDR3 sequence is 17 residues long. V gave up 0 bases and J gave up 2 bases, with 17 bases separating them. Germline CDR1 LGHDT, CDR2 YNNKEL (reference sequence). CDR3 loop: CASSQDQHVGWAYEQYF. DNA of the CDR3: TGTGCCAGCAGCCAAGACCAACATGTGGGGTGGGCCTACGAGCAGTACTTC.

The rearrangement joins TRBV5-1 to TRBJ1-1; the D is unclear. This CDR3 has 15 amino acids. The V gene's germline CDR1 is SGHRS and CDR2 YFSETQ. V lost 1 base to trimming and J lost 7 bases, with 17 bases between them. The CDR3 loop reads CASSLRTDTSSEAFF. CDR3 coding DNA: TGCGCCAGCAGCTTGCGGACGGATACCTCAAGTGAAGCTTTCTTT. The variable domain in full, with the rest retrieved from reference TRBV5-1 and TRBJ1-1, is KAGVTQTPRYLIKTRGQQVTLSCSPISGHRSVSWYQQTPGQGLQFLFEYFSETQRNKGNFPGRFSGRQFSNSRSEMNVSTLELGDSALYLCASSLRTDTSSEAFFGQGTRLTVV.

This clonotype was found a few times. CDR3 amino acids: CASSLAGQNPRDEQYF. The DNA for the CDR3 is TGTGCCAGCAGTTTAGCTGGACAGAACCCTCGGGACGAGCAGTACTTC. This rearrangement joins TRBV12-3 or TRBV12-4 to TRBJ2-7; a weak D match, TRBD1 (6 bases). Trimming stripped 0 bases from V and 5 bases from J, with 17 bases between. This CDR3 has 16 amino acids.

This clonotype was recorded a few times. This sequence joins TRBV20-1 and TRBJ1-2; a possible D gene is TRBD1 (5 bases). Germline CDR1 and CDR2: DFQATT and SNEGSKA (reference sequence). The V end lost 3 bases, the J end lost 4 bases, and 15 bases lay between the germline ends. The CDR3 totals 14 residues. Here the CDR3 reads CSARSPGLGYGYTF. CDR3 in DNA: TGCAGTGCTAGGTCCCCAGGGTTGGGCTATGGCTACACCTTC.

This clonotype was counted only a few times. V and J are TRBV18 and TRBJ2-2; D is unclear. V was clipped by 4 bases and J by 0 bases, with 9 bases between them. Germline CDR1 reads KGHSH; CDR2 reads LQKENI. This CDR3 is 15 amino acids long. The CDR3 sequence is CASSRNKANTGELFF. CDR3 DNA sequence: TGTGCCAGCTCACGAAACAAGGCGAACACCGGGGAGCTGTTTTTT. Based on the CDR3 plus reference TRBV18 and TRBJ2-2, the full variable domain is NAGVMQNPRHLVRRRGQEARLRCSPMKGHSHVYWYRQLPEEGLKFMVYLQKENIIDESGMPKERFSAEFPKEGPSILRIQQVVRGDSAAYFCASSRNKANTGELFFGEGSRLTVL.

This chain links TRBV7-9 with TRBJ1-3; D remains ambiguous. CDR3 size: 15 residues. CDR1 and CDR2 from the germline V gene are SEHNR and FQNEAQ (reference sequence). Trimming took off 8 bases at V and 2 bases at J, with 16 bases between the two ends. CDR3 sequence reads: CASPDPRSTGNTIYF. The CDR3 bases are TGTGCCAGCCCCGACCCCCGCAGCACTGGAAACACCATATATTTT.

In this sample, this clonotype turned up a few times. The genes are TRBV7-3 and TRBJ2-1; weak D call: TRBD2 (5 bases). Germline V gene sequence: CDR1 SGHTA, CDR2 FQGTGA. The CDR3 totals 16 residues. V lost 5 bases and J lost 3, with 17 bases in between. CDR3 DNA: TGTGCCAGCAGCCTAAGCGGCCCCGGTGGCTACAATGAGCAGTTCTTC. Translation gives CASSLSGPGGYNEQFF. Variable domain in full (rest from reference TRBV7-3 and TRBJ2-1): GAGVSQTPSNKVTEKGKYVELRCDPISGHTALYWYRQSLGQGPEFLIYFQGTGAADDSGLPNDRFFAVRPEGSVSTLKIQRTERGDSAVYLCASSLSGPGGYNEQFFGPGTRLTVL.

This clonotype was picked up a small number of times. The chain's CDR3 is CASSGQEREYQPQHF. In DNA, the CDR3 is TGTGCCAGCAGTGGACAGGAACGAGAGTATCAGCCCCAGCATTTT. This chain uses TRBV7-9 with TRBJ1-5; 7 nucleotides line up with TRBD1. Germline trimming cut 6 bases from V and 5 bases from J; bases unmatched to any gene: 10. The V gene's germline CDR1 is SEHNR and CDR2 FQNEAQ (reference sequence). This CDR3 has 15 residues.

This clonotype was picked up many times. This chain's CDR3 is CSARSGQGLAKNIQYF. In DNA, the CDR3 is TGCAGTGCTAGAAGTGGACAGGGGTTGGCCAAAAACATTCAGTACTTC. The rearrangement uses TRBV20-1 and TRBJ2-4; 9 bases match TRBD1. V lost 2 bases to trimming and J lost 1 base; unmatched junction nucleotides: 6. The CDR3 is 16 amino acids. CDR1 is DFQATT and CDR2 is SNEGSKA in the germline V gene (reference sequence).